These T cell receptor beta chains were read from a single sample in a study of OX40 agonist ivuxolimab in advanced cancers. The protocol was immunoSEQ multiplex PCR, while the TCRdb copy is restricted to in-frame clones and leaves out a portion. Altogether tens of thousands of clones are present, about 86% being singletons, with the ten largest covering roughly 1%. The starting material was CD4+ or CD8+ T cells sorted from blood, obtained in a trial of the OX40 agonist ivuxolimab. The receptors were gathered from an adult with an advanced solid tumor such as melanoma, head and neck, liver or kidney cancer. The CDR3 runs from the conserved cysteine through the conserved F or W. D genes are given only for firm matches. The size of a clone is reported for some rows only, either as once, few or many, or as a class for expanded clones.

DNA,CDR3,size,V,J,D
TGTGCCTGGAGTGTACTGCGTAATCAGCCCCAGCATTTT,CAWSVLRNQPQHF,NA,TRBV30,TRBJ1-5,NA
TGTGCCAGCAGCTCTGGTGCGCGACAGGGCATCACCGGGGAGCTGTTTTTT,CASSSGARQGITGELFF,NA,TRBV5-5,TRBJ2-2,TRBD1
TGTGCCAGCTCACCACTCGGGACAGGAGGGTTGGGCACTGAAGCTTTCTTT,CASSPLGTGGLGTEAFF,NA,TRBV18,TRBJ1-1,TRBD1
TGTGCCAGCTCACCAGGGAGGAGGGAATGGGATACGCAGTATTTT,CASSPGRREWDTQYF,NA,TRBV7-2,TRBJ2-3,NA
TGTGCCAGCAGCGGGCTTGGCGGAGGGGAGGAGACCCAGTACTTC,CASSGLGGGEETQYF,few,TRBV5-6,TRBJ2-5,NA
TGTGCCAGCAGCTTAACCCCCCAGACAGGATTTGAAGCTTTCTTT,CASSLTPQTGFEAFF,NA,TRBV7-3,TRBJ1-1,NA
TGTGCCAGCACCAAGGACAGCGTTAACTATGGCTACACCTTC,CASTKDSVNYGYTF,NA,TRBV19,TRBJ1-2,NA
TGCGCCAGCAGCCGGACCCCCGGCGGTGGCTACACCTTC,CASSRTPGGGYTF,NA,TRBV4-1,TRBJ1-2,NA
TGTGCCAGTAGTAAGGTGGGCCCTTCCTACGAGCAGTACTTC,CASSKVGPSYEQYF,NA,TRBV19,TRBJ2-7,NA
TGCGCCAGCAGCTGGGACAGGAGGGAAGGCTACACCTTC,CASSWDRREGYTF,NA,TRBV5-1,TRBJ1-2,TRBD1
TGCAGCGCGACTAGTAACTCCTACGAGCAGTACTTC,CSATSNSYEQYF,NA,TRBV29-1,TRBJ2-7,NA
TGTGCCAGTAGTCTCAGGGGCGCGGGCTATGGCTACACCTTC,CASSLRGAGYGYTF,NA,TRBV19,TRBJ1-2,NA
TGCGCCAGCAGCTTGGAGGTGGAGGTAATGAACACTGAAGCTTTCTTT,CASSLEVEVMNTEAFF,NA,TRBV5-1,TRBJ1-1,NA
TGTGCCAGCAGCATGGGACTAGGTACCGGGGAGCTGTTTTTT,CASSMGLGTGELFF,NA,TRBV7-9,TRBJ2-2,TRBD2
TGTGCCAGCTCCCAAAAGCGGGGGGCCTACGAGCAGTACTTC,CASSQKRGAYEQYF,once,TRBV18,TRBJ2-7,TRBD2
TGTGCCAGCAGTCCACGAACGCAGGGAAACTATGGCTACACCTTC,CASSPRTQGNYGYTF,NA,TRBV6-1,TRBJ1-2,NA
TGCGCCAGCAGCCAAGCAGCCTTTAAGGGGGCTATGGGACACACCTTC,CASSQAAFKGAMGHTF,NA,TRBV4-1,TRBJ1-2,TRBD1
TGTGCCAGCAGTTTATTTGACAGTAGCAATCAGCCCCAGCATTTT,CASSLFDSSNQPQHF,NA,TRBV6-6,TRBJ1-5,NA
TGCGCCAGCAGCTTGGGGACAGTCTATGGCTACACCTTC,CASSLGTVYGYTF,once,TRBV5-1,TRBJ1-2,NA
TGTGCCAGCAGCTTGCGGGTAGCGGGGGTAGCAGATACGCAGTATTTT,CASSLRVAGVADTQYF,NA,TRBV5-4,TRBJ2-3,TRBD2
TGTGCCAGCAGAACAGGCGCCAGGACCGGGCAGTACTTC,CASRTGARTGQYF,NA,TRBV6-5,TRBJ2-7,NA
TGCGCCAGCAGCTTGGGACAGGGGGCAGACACCATATATTTT,CASSLGQGADTIYF,NA,TRBV5-1,TRBJ1-3,TRBD1
TGCAGCGTTGTTATGTCCGGGACCCCTAACTATGGCTACACCTTC,CSVVMSGTPNYGYTF,NA,TRBV29-1,TRBJ1-2,NA
TGCGCCAGCAGCCCTTCAGGAAACTACAATGAGCAGTTCTTC,CASSPSGNYNEQFF,NA,TRBV5-1,TRBJ2-1,NA
TGTGCCAGTAGTATAGGACAGGGATGGCGCAATCAGCCCCAGCATTTT,CASSIGQGWRNQPQHF,NA,TRBV19,TRBJ1-5,TRBD1
TGTGCCAGCTCCAAGGAGAGACCTGGAAACACCATATATTTT,CASSKERPGNTIYF,NA,TRBV18,TRBJ1-3,NA
TGTGCCAGCAGTGAAGGGGGGAGGACTGGGGCCAACGTCCTGACTTTC,CASSEGGRTGANVLTF,NA,TRBV2,TRBJ2-6,NA
TGTGCCAGCAGCGTAGTGTCAGGGGGCCTAAACACCATATATTTT,CASSVVSGGLNTIYF,NA,TRBV9,TRBJ1-3,TRBD1
TGCAGCGTCTCAAGATCCCTCCGGGGGGTGGGTATCCATCAGCCCCAGCATTTT,CSVSRSLRGVGIHQPQHF,NA,TRBV29-1,TRBJ1-5,NA